This T cell receptor beta chain is drawn from a study of blood T cells in healthy people across ages. The germline V gene has CDR1 DFQATT and CDR2 SNEGSKA (reference sequence). V was clipped by 5 bases and J by 9 bases; unmatched bases: 14. The CDR3 consists of 16 residues. For the second PCR, which ran for about 7 to 11 cycles, a sample-barcoded 5' primer and a J-beta primer mix were used. TCRdb reanalysed the 5' RACE reads using MiXCR and keeps one entry per CDR3 protein. The sample shows around 820,000 distinct CDR3 sequences, around 25% of them seen only once. Total RNA extraction produced at least 5.5 micrograms (per sample) for the study. Separately, the same data were catalogued under a study of T cells of mothers and their children. This second report adds: Sequencing revealed no T cell clones that were persistent and microchimeric.

This sequence was found in a boy between 10 and 17 years old in good health. The sequenced sample was blood. The rearrangement uses TRBV20-1 and TRBJ2-7; 15 bases fit TRBD2. The CDR3 DNA reads TGCAGTGCTCCCACCACGGGACTAGCGGGAGGAATGTGGCAGTACTTC. Translation: CSAPTTGLAGGMWQYF.